The rows below give T cell receptor beta chains drawn from one sample of a study of T cells of healthy individuals. TCRdb independently ran MiXCR on the 5' RACE reads; one entry per CDR3 protein. The sample has 85,000 to 100,000 distinct CDR3 sequences, 17% seen once. Receptors originate from a human donor in good health. The CDR3 runs from the conserved cysteine through the conserved F or W. A D gene is named only where the DNA matches it firmly. Expanded clones are given a class, and other clones once, few, many or no size at all.

abundance	v_gene	d_gene	j_gene	CDR3aa	CDR3nt
few	TRBV7-8	NA	TRBJ2-6	CASSLTKGANVLTF	TGTGCCAGCAGCTTAACCAAGGGGGCCAACGTCCTGACTTTC
NA	TRBV5-6	NA	TRBJ2-1	CASSLSVGVYNEQFF	TGTGCCAGCAGCTTATCGGTGGGGGTATACAATGAGCAGTTCTTC
few	TRBV6-2/TRBV6-3	TRBD2	TRBJ2-1	CASSSSGGGSYNEQFF	TGTGCCAGCAGCTCCTCTGGGGGGGGCTCCTACAATGAGCAGTTCTTC
many	TRBV5-6	TRBD2	TRBJ2-3	CASSLELAVYPDTQYF	TGTGCCAGCAGCTTGGAACTAGCGGTGTACCCGGATACGCAGTATTTT
NA	TRBV10-3	NA	TRBJ2-4	CAISEGGTALDIQYF	TGTGCCATCAGTGAGGGCGGGACCGCCCTGGACATTCAGTACTTC
few	TRBV7-2	TRBD1	TRBJ1-1	CASSSGQGRGTEAFF	TGTGCCAGCAGCTCCGGACAGGGAAGGGGCACTGAAGCTTTCTTT
NA	TRBV5-1	TRBD1	TRBJ1-2	CASSSQGAPGANGYTF	TGCGCCAGCAGCTCACAGGGGGCGCCGGGGGCTAATGGCTACACCTTC
NA	TRBV7-9	NA	TRBJ2-2	CASSPTGTSTGELFF	TGTGCCAGCAGCCCAACCGGGACTTCTACCGGGGAGCTGTTTTTT
many	TRBV20-1	NA	TRBJ2-1	CSARPRPLEQFF	TGCAGTGCTAGACCCCGCCCACTTGAGCAGTTCTTC
few	TRBV7-3	TRBD1	TRBJ2-2	CASSRPGQGTTGELFF	TGTGCCAGCAGCCGTCCGGGACAGGGAACGACCGGGGAGCTGTTTTTT
few	TRBV12-3/TRBV12-4	NA	TRBJ1-2	CASSFWGQSHYGYTF	TGTGCCAGCAGTTTCTGGGGGCAAAGTCACTATGGCTACACCTTC